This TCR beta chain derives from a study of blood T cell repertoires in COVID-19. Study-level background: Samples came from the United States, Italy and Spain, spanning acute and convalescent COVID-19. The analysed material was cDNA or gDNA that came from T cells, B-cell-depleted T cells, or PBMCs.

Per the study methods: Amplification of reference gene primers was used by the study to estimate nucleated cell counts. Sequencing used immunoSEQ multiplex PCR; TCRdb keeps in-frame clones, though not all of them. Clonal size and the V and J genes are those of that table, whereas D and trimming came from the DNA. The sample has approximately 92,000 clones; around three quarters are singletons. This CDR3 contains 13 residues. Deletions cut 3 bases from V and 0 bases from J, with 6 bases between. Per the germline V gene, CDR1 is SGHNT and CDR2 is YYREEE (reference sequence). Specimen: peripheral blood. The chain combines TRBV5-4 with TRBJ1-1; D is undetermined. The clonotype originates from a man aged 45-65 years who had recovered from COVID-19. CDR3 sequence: CASSSPVNTEAFF. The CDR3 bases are TGTGCCAGCAGCTCACCAGTGAACACTGAAGCTTTCTTT.